This TCR beta chain was observed in a study of PD-1 blockade in classical Hodgkin lymphoma (TCRdb year 2020). For context, the study as a whole: Nivolumab dosing was 3 mg/kg intravenously every 2 weeks, continuing until either disease progression or unacceptable toxicity. The study used TCR beta sequencing and CyTOF to define a peripheral blood immune signature of response to PD-1 blockade in classical Hodgkin lymphoma.

Study-wide conclusions, independent of this receptor: The study covered only a single clinical trial cohort, and the causes of the repertoire differences, possibly disease activity or prior therapy, were still not defined. Baseline TCR diversity was reported to be lower in newly diagnosed patients than in healthy donors, and even lower in relapsed/refractory patients. Lower diversity was seen in patients whose nivolumab began less than 1 year after ASCT, and these patients were left out of later analyses so that immune reconstitution would not confound the results. Trial patients achieving complete response had baseline diversity similar to newly diagnosed patients, whereas partial responders and progressors had significantly lower diversity. A significant rise by C4D1 was seen in CD4+ but not CD8+ TCR diversity (p=0.0027 vs p=0.16), with the rise being most apparent in complete responders (p=0.02).

This sample's time point label indicates: cycle 2 day 1 (C2D1) of nivolumab. All trial patients had relapsed after autologous stem cell transplantation, with cohorts A, B and C differing in prior brentuximab vedotin exposure. The trial cohort comprised 56 patients with relapsed/refractory classical Hodgkin lymphoma whose best overall responses were complete response, partial response or progressive disease. Single-agent nivolumab was administered to trial patients in the multi-cohort phase II CheckMate 205 trial. An independent review committee assessed best overall response using the 2007 International Working Group response criteria. Trial PBMCs were collected immediately before nivolumab initiation (C1D1) and during therapy at cycle 2 day 1 and cycle 4 day 1. After peripheral blood was drawn into 8 mL Vacutainer Cell Preparation Tubes, PBMCs were isolated by centrifugation and then cryopreserved.

The Qiagen DNeasy kit was used to extract genomic DNA from unsorted PBMCs and from the negatively selected CD4+ and CD8+ fractions. Amplification of TCR beta CDR3 regions was done by immunoSEQ multiplex PCR with primers that anneal to V and J segments. A synthetic immune receptor repertoire was used to minimize amplification bias, and remaining bias was computationally removed after sequencing. The authors' pipeline ran thus. Repertoire diversity was quantified as the Shannon entropy index using custom Python scripts. Unsorted, CD4+ and CD8+ repertoires were examined separately, except in combined analyses, for which CD4+ and CD8+ sequences were merged in silico. A clone counted as expanded when the clone's frequency after treatment rose at least 2-fold relative to C1D1, and clones undetected at baseline were given a pseudocount of 0.5. Clones with 0 or 1 copy at C1D1 were defined as singleton clones, while clones with 2 or more copies were defined as non-singleton clones. Clones expanded in unsorted samples were annotated as CD4+, CD8+ or unknown by matching protein sequences in sorted samples from the same patient. Diversity changes from C1D1 to C4D1 were tested in paired samples using Wilcoxon tests. The immuneACCESS repertoire file appears here via TCRdb, limited to in-frame rearrangements. These files lack a portion of the clones; in checked studies, under half of the deficit traces to unresolved V genes, and the cause of the others is not known. V, J and clone size are those of that table, while D and trimming were read from the DNA. The sample data list about 85,000 clones, and about nine tenths of these were observed just once. Clones ranked in the top ten supply roughly 3% of the sample.

On this clone: Which antigen it targets is not known. Base qualities are missing; no much larger clone stands one base away.

Taken from the germline V gene (reference sequence), the CDR1 and CDR2 loops are LNHNV and YYDKDF. Deletion took 4 bases off V and 2 bases off J, with a span of 14 bases between the germline ends. The CDR3 contains 15 residues, cysteine and phenylalanine counted. Only the CDR3 part of the read is kept: 45 bases, read in frame from the first base. The specimen comprised peripheral blood mononuclear cells (PBMCs), sampled before the second cycle of nivolumab. The chain is encoded by TRBV15 joined to TRBJ1-2; no D gene call is confident. This clonotype was sampled from a human donor with classical Hodgkin lymphoma. The nucleotide sequence reads as follows: TGTGCCACCAGCATAGGACCAAGGGTGAACTATGGCTACACCTTC. This gives the protein CATSIGPRVNYGYTF.